Below are 26 T cell receptor beta chains sequenced from a single sample in a study of T cells in Graves' hyperthyroidism and ophthalmopathy (dated by TCRdb to about 2019). The method was multiplex PCR. TCRdb names Illumina HiSeq 2000 as the instrument used. The TCR beta CDR3 regions were amplified from the RNA transcripts. The first round of RT-PCR for the TCR CDR3 was performed with the HTBI primer set and the Qiagen OneStep RT-PCR kit. In-frame beta chains were kept once TCRdb had trimmed the public reads at Q25 with fastp and called clones with MiXCR. Rows with a matching CDR3 protein are joined into one entry that keeps the most common DNA and genes. For this sample there are 300,000 to 350,000 distinct CDR3 sequences; approximately 22% appear just once. The top ten hold around half of the sample. Sequencing used blood. All receptors come from a woman aged 45-65 years with Graves' hyperthyroidism.

This sequence joins TRBV28 and TRBJ2-6, with D unresolved. The V end lost 5 bases, the J end lost 0 bases, and 8 bases lay between the germline ends. This CDR3 spans 15 amino acids. Germline V gene sequence: CDR1 MDHEN, CDR2 SYDVKM. The CDR3 region is CASSVPSSGANVLTF. Here the CDR3 DNA reads TGTGCCAGCAGTGTCCCGAGCTCTGGGGCCAACGTCCTGACTTTC.

Only a few counts were recorded for this clonotype. The chain is built from TRBV14 and TRBJ1-1; D might be TRBD1 (5 bases). Germline V gene data show CDR1 as SGHDN and CDR2 as FVKESK. With 3 bases removed from V and 7 bases from J, the gap between germline ends came to 12 bases. The length of the CDR3 is 13 residues. The CDR3 bases are TGTGCCAGCAGCCATCTTAAGGGGATTGAAGCTTTCTTT. The encoded protein is CASSHLKGIEAFF.

There are a few counts of this clonotype. The CDR3 region is CASSKLGGPSYGYTF. CDR3 coding DNA: TGTGCCAGCAGCAAACTTGGTGGTCCCTCCTATGGCTACACCTTC. The chain employs TRBV28 and TRBJ1-2, with D uncertain. Germline-derived CDR1 and CDR2 are MDHEN and SYDVKM. The CDR3 spans 15 residues. V dropped 6 bases and J dropped 4 bases, with 18 bases sitting between them.

The rearrangement joins TRBV6-9 to TRBJ1-1; D not certain. The CDR3 runs to 14 residues. The V gene lost 6 bases and the J gene lost 0 bases, with 11 bases spanning the gap. Germline assignment: CDR1 MNHGY and CDR2 SVAAGI. CDR3 coding DNA: TGTGCCAGCAGCTTAGTTCCGGTGAACACTGAAGCTTTCTTT. It specifies CASSLVPVNTEAFF.

The V call is TRBV5-4, the J call TRBJ1-2; perhaps TRBD1 as D (5 bases). CDR3 length equals 11 residues. Germline V gene sequence: CDR1 SGHNT, CDR2 YYREEE (reference sequence). Trimming stripped 3 bases from V and 6 bases from J, with 6 bases between. CDR3 DNA sequence: TGTGCCAGCAGCTGGGGGGATGGCTACACCTTC. Residues: CASSWGDGYTF.

Only a few counts were recorded for this clonotype. The chain employs TRBV25-1 and TRBJ1-2, with D tentatively TRBD1 (5 bases). With 1 base removed from V and 1 base from J, the gap between germline ends came to 10 bases. The CDR3 contains 15 residues. The germline CDR1 and CDR2 sequences are MGHDK and SYGVNS. This chain's CDR3 is CASSELWGSNYGYTF. In DNA form, the CDR3 reads TGTGCCAGCAGTGAATTATGGGGCAGTAACTATGGCTACACCTTC.

This clonotype has ten or more counts. This chain joins TRBV10-3 and TRBJ2-1; 7 bases align to TRBD2. V shed 1 base and J 9 bases; nucleotides not matched to a gene: 0. CDR3 length: 12 amino acids. CDR1 ENHRY and CDR2 SYGVKD come from the germline V gene. CDR3 loop: CAISEWGGEQFF. The CDR3 coding sequence is TGTGCCATCAGTGAGTGGGGGGGTGAGCAGTTCTTC.

V gene TRBV20-1 combines with J gene TRBJ2-5; weak D call: TRBD2 (7 bases). This CDR3 has 14 residues. V lost 3 bases and J lost 3, with 14 bases in between. Germline loops: CDR1 DFQATT, CDR2 SNEGSKA (reference sequence). Here the CDR3 reads CSARGGGPEETQYF. The CDR3 DNA reads TGCAGTGCTAGGGGGGGGGGGCCTGAAGAGACCCAGTACTTC.

This clonotype was detected ten times or more. The chain links TRBV27 to TRBJ2-5; D unclear. Trimming cost V 3 bases and J 2 bases, with 7 bases left between them. The CDR3 covers 13 residues. Looked up from germline, CDR1 is MNHEY and CDR2 is SMNVEV (reference sequence). The CDR3 DNA reads TGTGCCAGCAGTTTGACTTTTCAAGAGACCCAGTACTTC. It specifies CASSLTFQETQYF.

The rearrangement uses TRBV6-2 or TRBV6-3 and TRBJ1-2, with 7 nucleotides matching TRBD1. The CDR3 sequence is 16 residues long. The germline V gene encodes CDR1 MNHEY and CDR2 SVGEGT. Losses at the gene ends were 6 bases for V and 7 bases for J; bases not matched to a gene: 17. CDR3 loop: CASRNDRVAFSFGYTF. In DNA, the CDR3 is TGTGCCAGCAGGAACGACAGGGTCGCCTTCTCCTTTGGCTACACCTTC.

The V call is TRBV4-1, the J call TRBJ2-5; 10 nucleotides agree with TRBD2. With V trimmed by 5 bases and J by 4 bases, 10 bases remained unmatched. The CDR3 runs 16 residues. Germline CDR1 MGHRA, CDR2 YSYEKL. CDR3 loop: CASSEAAGGPSETQYF. The CDR3 DNA is TGCGCCAGCAGCGAGGCAGCGGGAGGGCCGTCAGAGACCCAGTACTTC.

This clonotype was recorded at least ten times. This chain joins TRBV12-3 or TRBV12-4 and TRBJ2-5; D may be TRBD1 or TRBD2 (5 bases each). CDR3 length equals 13 residues. Trimming took off 0 bases at V and 5 bases at J, with 7 bases between the two ends. The CDR3 protein is CASSLAGTETQYF. Here the CDR3 DNA reads TGTGCCAGCAGTTTAGCGGGGACCGAGACCCAGTACTTC.

The chain recombines TRBV10-3 with TRBJ2-3; 8 bases align to TRBD1. CDR1 and CDR2 (germline): ENHRY, SYGVKD. Unmatched junction bases numbered 7, after V lost 8 bases and J lost 3 bases. The CDR3 is 14 amino acids. The CDR3 region has the DNA TGTGCCATCTCAACAGGGGGAACGACAGATACGCAGTATTTT. It yields the protein CAISTGGTTDTQYF.

The CDR3 DNA reads TGTGCCAGCAGGGACCCCGACAGGGGCGAGGGTGCTTTCTTT. Its protein product is CASRDPDRGEGAFF. V gene TRBV2 combines with J gene TRBJ1-1; 8 nucleotides align to TRBD1. Germline CDR1 and CDR2: SNHLY and FYNNEI. The CDR3 totals 14 residues. Germline trimming cut 6 bases from V and 11 bases from J; bases unmatched to any gene: 14.

The genes are TRBV29-1 and TRBJ2-1; D is possibly TRBD1 or TRBD2 (5 bases each). There are 10 residues in the CDR3. Germline V gene lookup returns CDR1 SQVTM and CDR2 ANQGSEA. V was pared by 7 bases and J by 7 bases, with 8 bases between. CDR3 sequence: CSGGVNEQFF. For the CDR3, the DNA is TGCAGCGGAGGGGTTAATGAGCAGTTCTTC.

This clonotype was observed at least ten times. The chain recombines TRBV20-1 with TRBJ1-1; a possible D gene is TRBD1 (6 bases). This CDR3 comprises 13 residues. Germline assignment: CDR1 DFQATT and CDR2 SNEGSKA (reference sequence). In DNA, the CDR3 is TGCAGACCCGCGGGGGCCGAGAACACTGAAGCTTTCTTT. Its protein product is CRPAGAENTEAFF.

The J gene is TRBJ2-6, the V gene TRBV28; 7 bases are shared with TRBD2. Germline V gene data show CDR1 as MDHEN and CDR2 as SYDVKM. This CDR3 is 15 amino acids long. The V and J ends lost 7 bases and 0 bases, in that order; junction bases with no gene match: 3. Here the CDR3 reads CASTQRGSGANVLTF. CDR3 coding DNA: TGTGCCAGCACCCAGCGGGGCTCTGGGGCCAACGTCCTGACTTTC.

At least ten counts were recorded for this clonotype. The chain has TRBV4-1 and TRBJ2-1; D remains ambiguous. This CDR3 has 15 residues. Looked up from germline, CDR1 is MGHRA and CDR2 is YSYEKL. V lost 0 bases, J lost 0 bases, and 6 bases lay in between. Here the CDR3 DNA reads TGCGCCAGCAGCCAAGATCATGTCTCCTACAATGAGCAGTTCTTC. Translating it yields CASSQDHVSYNEQFF.

This clonotype was counted ten times or more. The chain uses TRBV28 and TRBJ2-5; the match to TRBD1 covers 7 bases. The V gene end was trimmed by 6 bases and the J gene end by 2 bases; junction bases not matched to a gene: 15. The CDR3 spans 17 residues. Germline lookup yields CDR1 MDHEN and CDR2 SYDVKM. CDR3: CASRPDTGTEIQETQYF. Written as DNA, the CDR3 is TGTGCCAGCAGGCCCGACACCGGGACAGAAATTCAAGAGACCCAGTACTTC.

This clonotype was observed once. This chain joins TRBV5-8 and TRBJ1-1; D is uncertain. Trimming cost V 1 base and J 4 bases, with 8 bases left between them. The CDR3 length is 13 residues. Germline CDR1 is SGHTS and CDR2 is YDEGEE. The CDR3 DNA follows: TGTGCCAGCAGCTTGCATAGCCGCACTGAAGCTTTCTTT. Translated: CASSLHSRTEAFF.

This clonotype was recorded many times. The chain links TRBV13 to TRBJ2-7, with TRBD1 matching 9 bases. Germline V gene sequence: CDR1 PRHDT, CDR2 FYEKMQ (reference sequence). V dropped 5 bases and J dropped 5; count of bases not matched to a gene: 7. This CDR3 is 14 amino acids long. The CDR3 loop is CASSHRGPGDEQYF. DNA for the CDR3: TGTGCCAGCAGCCACAGGGGGCCAGGCGACGAGCAGTACTTC.

In this sample, this clonotype turned up many times. This chain connects TRBV3-1 to TRBJ1-6; D is ambiguous. Germline V CDR1 and CDR2: LGHDT, YNNKEL (reference sequence). The V end lost 1 base, the J end lost 0 bases, and 10 bases lay between the germline ends. This CDR3 comprises 17 residues. This CDR3 reads CASSQGRAGSYNSPLHF. The CDR3 DNA is TGTGCCAGCAGCCAAGGAAGAGCGGGCTCCTATAATTCACCCCTCCACTTT. Drawing the rest from reference TRBV3-1 and TRBJ1-6, the complete variable domain is DTAVSQTPKYLVTQMGNDKSIKCEQNLGHDTMYWYKQDSKKFLKIMFSYNNKELIINETVPNRFSPKSPDKAHLNLHINSLELGDSAVYFCASSQGRAGSYNSPLHFGNGTRLTVT.

The chain combines TRBV28 with TRBJ2-1; 10 bases match TRBD2. CDR3 length equals 16 residues. V trimming: 5 bases; J trimming: 1 base; junction bases outside the gene matches: 5. Germline V gives CDR1 MDHEN, CDR2 SYDVKM. The CDR3 sequence: CASSLGLAVSYNEQFF. As DNA, the CDR3 is TGTGCCAGCAGTCTCGGACTAGCGGTATCCTACAATGAGCAGTTCTTC.

The V call is TRBV12-3 or TRBV12-4, the J call TRBJ2-7; D is perhaps TRBD1 (6 bases). The CDR3 consists of 17 residues. V lost 5 bases to trimming and J lost 1 base, with 21 bases between them. The CDR3 sequence: CASSPQQGPKDSYEQYF. The CDR3 DNA sequence: TGTGCCAGCAGTCCCCAACAGGGCCCAAAAGATTCCTACGAGCAGTACTTC.

This clonotype was found many times. V usage is TRBV6-1 and J usage is TRBJ1-4, with D unclear. This CDR3 has 15 amino acids. V lost 7 bases and J lost 3, with 15 bases in between. Germline lookup yields CDR1 MNHNS and CDR2 SASEGT. The CDR3 loop is CASTRNVRANEKLFF. CDR3 DNA sequence: TGTGCCAGCACCAGAAATGTGAGGGCTAATGAAAAACTGTTTTTT.

The table lists this clonotype with many counts. The gene calls are TRBV6-1 and TRBJ2-7; no firm D call. The germline V gene encodes CDR1 MNHNS and CDR2 SASEGT. CDR3 size: 14 residues. V was cut by 6 bases and J by 0 bases, with 12 bases left in between. Written as DNA, the CDR3 is TGTGCCAGCAGCTCTAGAAAGGGCTCCTACGAGCAGTACTTC. Encoded protein: CASSSRKGSYEQYF.